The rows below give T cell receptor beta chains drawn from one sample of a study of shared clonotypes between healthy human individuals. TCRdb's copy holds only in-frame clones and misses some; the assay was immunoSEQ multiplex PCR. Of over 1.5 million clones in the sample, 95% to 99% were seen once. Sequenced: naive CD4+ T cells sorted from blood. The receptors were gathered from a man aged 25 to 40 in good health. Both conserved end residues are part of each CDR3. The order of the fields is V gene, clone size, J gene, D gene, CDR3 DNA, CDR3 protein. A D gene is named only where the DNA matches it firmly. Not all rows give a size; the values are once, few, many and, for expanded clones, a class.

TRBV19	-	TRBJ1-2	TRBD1	TGTGCCAGTAGTTCTCGGGGGACAGGGTATGGCTACACCTTC	CASSSRGTGYGYTF
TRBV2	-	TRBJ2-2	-	TGTGCCAGCAGGCGAGACAGGTCGAACACCGGGGAGCTGTTTTTT	CASRRDRSNTGELFF
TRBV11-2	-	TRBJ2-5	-	TGTGCCAGCAGCTCAGGACAGCAAGAGACCCAGTACTTC	CASSSGQQETQYF
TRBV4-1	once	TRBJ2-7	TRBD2	TGCGCCAGCAGCCAAGATCGCCCAGCGGGAGGGAAAGAGTACGAGCAGTACTTC	CASSQDRPAGGKEYEQYF
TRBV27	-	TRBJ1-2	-	TGTGCCAGCAGTTCCCGGGACGGCTATGGCTACACCTTC	CASSSRDGYGYTF
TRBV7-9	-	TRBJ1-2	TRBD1	TGTGCCAGCAGCCCCCCTGGGGCAGGGGGCTTTGGCTACACCTTC	CASSPPGAGGFGYTF
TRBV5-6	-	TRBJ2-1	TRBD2	TGTGCCAGCAGCTTGAGGACTAGCGGGAGTAGAAGGAGTGAGCAGTTCTTC	CASSLRTSGSRRSEQFF
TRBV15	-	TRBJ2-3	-	TGTGCCACCAGCAGAGATCCCCGCCGAGAGGGGGGGTCTCGCACAGATACGCAGTATTTT	CATSRDPRREGGSRTDTQYF
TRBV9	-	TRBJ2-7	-	TGTGCCAGCAGCGTAGACGGCAGCTCCTACGAGCAGTACTTC	CASSVDGSSYEQYF
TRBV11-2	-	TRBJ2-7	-	TGTGCCAGCAGCCTCAGGGACACGAGCTACGAGCAGTACTTC	CASSLRDTSYEQYF
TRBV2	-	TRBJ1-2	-	TGTGCCAGCACGGCCAGCCGGAGCTATGGCTACACCTTC	CASTASRSYGYTF
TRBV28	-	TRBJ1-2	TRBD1	TGTGCCAGCGAAAGACCGGGACAGGGAGCCGCCGGCTACACCTTC	CASERPGQGAAGYTF
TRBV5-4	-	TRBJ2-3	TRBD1	TGTGCCAGCAGCTTGCTCGGACAGGGGTATGCAGATACGCAGTATTTT	CASSLLGQGYADTQYF
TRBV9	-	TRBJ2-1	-	TGTGCCAGCAGCGGCGGACGACGCTACAATGAGCAGTTCTTC	CASSGGRRYNEQFF
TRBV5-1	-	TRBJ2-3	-	TGCGCCAGCAGCTTCGTCGGGGTTAGCACAGATACGCAGTATTTT	CASSFVGVSTDTQYF
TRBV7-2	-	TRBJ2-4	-	TGTGCCAGCAGCCCTTTCGGTGGAAGAAACATTCAGTACTTC	CASSPFGGRNIQYF